The present T cell receptor (beta chain) was sequenced within a study of cytomegalovirus exposure and HLA in healthy donors. The PCR ran on 60 Vbeta and 13 Jbeta primers. Some clones are missing from TCRdb's copy, which holds only in-frame ones; the method was immunoSEQ multiplex PCR. The data show some 110,000 clones, over 80% seen once. Worth noting for this clone: The antigen is undetermined.

The V and J ends lost 3 bases and 2 bases, in that order; junction bases with no gene match: 7. Germline lookup yields CDR1 MNHEY and CDR2 SVGAGI. This CDR3 is built from 16 residues. The study, taken as a whole, reports: A list of 150 or so TCR beta chains associated with cytomegalovirus was given.

The sequenced sample consisted of PBMCs. J is TRBJ2-3 and V is TRBV6-5; 8 positions agree with TRBD2. The TCR comes from a man in his thirties or forties in good health and CMV-seronegative. The CDR3 here is CASSYLAGGTTDTQYF. CDR3 nucleotides: TGTGCCAGCAGTTATCTGGCGGGGGGTACCACAGATACGCAGTATTTT.